The T cell receptor (beta chain) under discussion was sequenced for a study of T cells in Graves' hyperthyroidism and ophthalmopathy. The CDR3 regions of TCR beta were amplified from RNA transcripts. Researchers ran a first-round RT-PCR on the TCR CDR3 using the HTBI primer set. Via MiXCR, TCRdb re-called the multiplex PCR reads, giving one row per CDR3 protein. Of around 530,000 distinct CDR3 sequences detected, 17% appear once; the ten largest clones hold approximately 15%. Germline CDR1 reads DFQATT; CDR2 reads SNEGSKA (reference sequence). V dropped 3 bases and J dropped 9; count of bases not matched to a gene: 12. The CDR3 extends over 15 amino acids.

The source is a woman younger than 35 with Graves' ophthalmopathy. Sequenced material: blood. The rearrangement links TRBV20-1 to TRBJ2-1, with 9 bases that match TRBD1. CDR3 in amino acids: CSASVGTGKSSEQFF. The DNA for the CDR3 is TGCAGTGCTAGCGTGGGGACAGGGAAAAGCAGTGAGCAGTTCTTC.